This passage covers 32 T cell receptor beta chains from one sample sequenced in a study of shared clonotypes between healthy human individuals (dated by TCRdb to about 2020). For the CD8 naive samples, CD45RO-negative cells were positively selected for CCR7, yielding a CD45RA+CCR7+ population from which TemRA cells were excluded. The library came from the immunoSEQ multiplex PCR assay. TCRdb holds this immuneACCESS table with in-frame rearrangements only. Some clones are missing; in checked studies, unresolved V genes explain under half, and the rest has no known cause. This sample has more than 500,000 clones in its table, and approximately 96% of those were observed once. The ten largest clones capture about 0.11% of the sample. Specimen: naive CD8+ T cells sorted from blood. What the cell subset or site label conveys for this sample: CD45RA+CCR7+. These receptors came from a woman aged 25 to 39 in good health.

CDR3 protein: CASSVGTGIYEQYF. The CDR3 region has the DNA TGTGCCAGCAGCGTGGGGACAGGGATATACGAGCAGTACTTC. J is TRBJ2-7 and V is TRBV9, with 9 bases lining up with TRBD1. This CDR3 comprises 14 residues. Germline CDR1 and CDR2: SGDLS and YYNGEE. V lost 2 bases to trimming and J lost 4 bases; unmatched junction nucleotides: 4. The full variable domain, completed using reference TRBV9 and TRBJ2-7, is DSGVTQTPKHLITATGQRVTLRCSPRSGDLSVYWYQQSLDQGLQFLIQYYNGEERAKGNILERFSAQQFPDLHSELNLSSLELGDSALYFCASSVGTGIYEQYFGPGTRLTVT.

This clone came up a few times. The chain recombines TRBV5-4 with TRBJ1-1; D perhaps matches TRBD1 (5 bases). V lost 4 bases and J lost 8, with 12 bases in between. The germline gives CDR1 SGHNT, CDR2 YYREEE (reference sequence). The CDR3 covers 12 residues. CDR3 loop: CASSGIGAEAFF. For the CDR3, the DNA is TGTGCCAGCAGCGGGATAGGGGCAGAAGCTTTCTTT.

As to this clone: The same CDR3 is also encoded by other DNA sequences in this sample. CDR3 sequence reads: CASSVEGGNQPQHF. CDR3 sequence (DNA): TGTGCCAGCAGCGTAGAGGGGGGGAATCAGCCCCAGCATTTT. J is TRBJ1-5 and V is TRBV9, with a weak D call TRBD1 (6 bases). V lost 0 bases and J 4 bases, leaving 8 bases between the germline ends. This CDR3 region has 14 residues. Germline V lookup: CDR1 SGDLS, CDR2 YYNGEE.

The chain combines TRBV7-9 with TRBJ2-5; TRBD2 agrees at 8 bases. The CDR3 has 16 amino acids. Germline CDR1 and CDR2: SEHNR and FQNEAQ (reference sequence). Trimming took 1 base from V and 0 from J; bases not matched to a gene: 4. CDR3 nucleotides: TGTGCCAGCAGCTTAGGCGGGAGGCCGTACCAAGAGACCCAGTACTTC. This translates into CASSLGGRPYQETQYF. Filled out from reference TRBV7-9 and TRBJ2-5, the complete variable domain reads DTGVSQNPRHKITKRGQNVTFRCDPISEHNRLYWYRQTLGQGPEFLTYFQNEAQLEKSRLLSDRFSAERPKGSFSTLEIQRTEQGDSAMYLCASSLGGRPYQETQYFGPGTRLLVL.

The V and J genes are TRBV28 and TRBJ2-7, with 9 nucleotides matching TRBD1. V lost 7 bases to trimming and J lost 4 bases; unmatched junction nucleotides: 5. The CDR3 has 13 residues. The germline V gene has CDR1 MDHEN and CDR2 SYDVKM. The CDR3 spells CASKGQGFYEQYF. For the CDR3, the DNA is TGTGCCAGCAAAGGACAGGGGTTTTACGAGCAGTACTTC.

The V and J genes are TRBV6-5 and TRBJ1-2, with D hard to call. Germline values: CDR1 MNHEY, CDR2 SVGAGI. The CDR3 runs 15 residues. With 4 bases removed from V and 6 bases from J, the gap between germline ends came to 18 bases. The CDR3 loop is CASSSQANPFNGYTF. The CDR3 DNA reads TGTGCCAGCAGTTCTCAGGCGAACCCCTTTAATGGCTACACCTTC.

V usage is TRBV11-2 and J usage is TRBJ2-7, with 16 nucleotides matching TRBD2. This CDR3 comprises 16 residues. V dropped 8 bases and J dropped 2; count of bases not matched to a gene: 6. CDR1 is SGHAT, CDR2 FQNNGV, per germline. CDR3: CASWGLAGGPTYEQYF. In DNA, the CDR3 is TGTGCCAGCTGGGGACTAGCGGGAGGGCCGACCTACGAGCAGTACTTC.

This rearrangement joins TRBV10-3 to TRBJ2-7; 9 positions agree with TRBD1. The CDR3 has 17 amino acids. Germline CDR1 ENHRY, CDR2 SYGVKD. Germline trimming cut 3 bases from V and 0 bases from J; bases unmatched to any gene: 9. Written as DNA, the CDR3 is TGTGCCATCAGTGATAAGGGACAGGGCAGTCCCTCCTACGAGCAGTACTTC. This encodes CAISDKGQGSPSYEQYF.

The chain links TRBV27 to TRBJ2-1; 7 bases fit TRBD2. In germline, CDR1 is MNHEY, CDR2 SMNVEV (reference sequence). The CDR3 has 16 residues. V gave up 5 bases and J gave up 2 bases; unmatched junction bases: 9. DNA for the CDR3: TGTGCCAGCAGTGCCCTAGGGCTAGCGGCCTACAATGAGCAGTTCTTC. As protein: CASSALGLAAYNEQFF.

This rearrangement joins TRBV6-6 to TRBJ2-2; D is ambiguous. Trimming pared 4 bases from V and 7 bases from J, leaving 4 bases between. This CDR3 has 11 amino acids. Germline V gene data show CDR1 as MNHNY and CDR2 as SVGAGI (reference sequence). The CDR3 coding sequence is TGTGCCAGCAGTTTTCTCGGGGAGCTGTTTTTT. It yields the protein CASSFLGELFF.

This clone has only one observation. This chain connects TRBV27 to TRBJ1-1; perhaps TRBD1 as D (5 bases). Germline CDR1 MNHEY, CDR2 SMNVEV (reference sequence). Between the trimmed V and J ends, which lost 6 bases and 0 bases, there was a span of 17 bases. The CDR3 contains 16 residues. The CDR3 nucleotides are TGTGCCAGCAGCACCGGGACGTCCTTTATGAACACTGAAGCTTTCTTT. Residues: CASSTGTSFMNTEAFF.

This chain connects TRBV27 to TRBJ2-7; D uncertain. V was clipped by 0 bases and J by 0 bases, with 12 bases between them. CDR1 and CDR2 (germline): MNHEY, SMNVEV (reference sequence). The CDR3 is 16 residues long. CDR3 DNA sequence: TGTGCCAGCAGTTTATCGCTTGCGTCGAGCTCCTACGAGCAGTACTTC. Its translation is CASSLSLASSSYEQYF.

The chain links TRBV9 to TRBJ1-4, with a weak D call TRBD1 (6 bases). There are 16 residues in the CDR3. Trimming removed 0 bases at V and 3 bases at J, with 12 bases between. The germline V gene has CDR1 SGDLS and CDR2 YYNGEE. CDR3 in amino acids: CASSVEAAGANEKLFF. CDR3 nucleotides: TGTGCCAGCAGCGTAGAGGCTGCAGGGGCTAATGAAAAACTGTTTTTT. Complete variable domain (other parts from reference TRBV9 and TRBJ1-4): DSGVTQTPKHLITATGQRVTLRCSPRSGDLSVYWYQQSLDQGLQFLIQYYNGEERAKGNILERFSAQQFPDLHSELNLSSLELGDSALYFCASSVEAAGANEKLFFGSGTQLSVL.

V is TRBV9 and J is TRBJ2-5, with D possibly matching TRBD1 (6 bases). The CDR3 has 14 amino acids. Per the germline V gene, CDR1 is SGDLS and CDR2 is YYNGEE. V was cut by 2 bases and J by 0 bases, with 8 bases left in between. CDR3 protein: CASSVRDNQETQYF. CDR3 DNA sequence: TGTGCCAGCAGCGTCCGGGACAACCAAGAGACCCAGTACTTC.

The chain couples TRBV27 to TRBJ1-1; D perhaps matches TRBD1 (5 bases). Germline V CDR1 and CDR2: MNHEY, SMNVEV (reference sequence). The CDR3 totals 16 residues. V lost 2 bases and J lost 5, with 18 bases in between. CDR3 region: CASSLVSRAGVTEAFF. The DNA for the CDR3 is TGTGCCAGCAGTTTAGTTAGCAGGGCAGGTGTAACTGAAGCTTTCTTT.

The chain has TRBV28 and TRBJ1-1; maybe TRBD1 (5 bases). The CDR3 contains 13 residues. Germline-derived CDR1 and CDR2 are MDHEN and SYDVKM. Trimming removed 8 bases from V and 0 bases from J, with 10 bases in between. The CDR3 region is CASLDILNTEAFF. The DNA for the CDR3 is TGTGCCAGCCTGGACATCCTGAACACTGAAGCTTTCTTT.

V gene TRBV13 combines with J gene TRBJ2-5, with 8 bases lining up with TRBD2. Germline assignment: CDR1 PRHDT and CDR2 FYEKMQ (reference sequence). V was clipped by 4 bases and J by 2 bases; unmatched bases: 18. The CDR3 is 19 residues long. CDR3 DNA: TGTGCCAGCAGCTCACGGGGGGGTACGGGGCACACCATACAAGAGACCCAGTACTTC. Its translation: CASSSRGGTGHTIQETQYF.

The V call is TRBV6-5, the J call TRBJ2-1, with TRBD2 matching 9 bases. The CDR3 is 16 amino acids. Losses at the gene ends were 0 bases for V and 4 bases for J; bases not matched to a gene: 4. Germline V gives CDR1 MNHEY, CDR2 SVGAGI. As DNA, the CDR3 is TGTGCCAGCAGTTACTCGGCTAGCGGGGAATACAATGAGCAGTTCTTC. This codes for CASSYSASGEYNEQFF.

This rearrangement joins TRBV7-9 to TRBJ2-7; TRBD2 is a possible D gene (6 bases). V was pared by 0 bases and J by 6 bases, with 15 bases between. Germline V gene sequence: CDR1 SEHNR, CDR2 FQNEAQ (reference sequence). The CDR3 runs to 15 residues. The CDR3 is CASSLAVSGTAEQYF. The CDR3 bases are TGTGCCAGCAGCTTAGCAGTCTCAGGGACTGCCGAGCAGTACTTC.

The chain employs TRBV28 and TRBJ2-1, with D possibly being TRBD2 (5 bases). CDR3 length equals 17 residues. Between the trimmed V and J ends, which lost 1 base and 3 bases, there was a span of 16 bases. Looked up from germline, CDR1 is MDHEN and CDR2 is SYDVKM. The CDR3 region is CASSLYSQSGSYNEQFF. CDR3 in DNA: TGTGCCAGCAGTTTATATTCCCAATCGGGGAGCTACAATGAGCAGTTCTTC.

The CDR3 protein is CASSLEVGGHFNEKLFF. CDR3 coding DNA: TGTGCCAGCAGCTTAGAAGTGGGGGGACACTTTAATGAAAAACTGTTTTTT. V is TRBV11-2 and J is TRBJ1-4, with D possibly matching TRBD1 (6 bases). This CDR3 comprises 17 residues. Germline CDR1 reads SGHAT; CDR2 reads FQNNGV. Trimming took off 0 bases at V and 4 bases at J, with 15 bases between the two ends.

Concerning this clone itself: This sample also contains other DNA sequences that code for the same CDR3. This chain links TRBV11-2 with TRBJ1-5; D call uncertain. Germline CDR1 reads SGHAT; CDR2 reads FQNNGV. There are 15 residues in the CDR3. V lost 2 bases and J 0 bases, leaving 8 bases between the germline ends. CDR3 loop: CASSLTGNSNQPQHF. The CDR3 bases are TGTGCCAGCAGCTTAACGGGGAATAGCAATCAGCCCCAGCATTTT.

The V call is TRBV7-8, the J call TRBJ1-2; D ambiguous. Trimming stripped 2 bases from V and 0 bases from J, with 10 bases between. From germline, CDR1 is SGHVS and CDR2 FQNEAQ. CDR3 length: 15 residues. This CDR3 reads CASSLSVSPNYGYTF. In DNA form, the CDR3 reads TGTGCCAGCAGCTTATCGGTCAGCCCTAACTATGGCTACACCTTC.

This chain links TRBV25-1 with TRBJ2-7; D may match TRBD1 or TRBD2 (5 bases each). Germline-derived CDR1 and CDR2 are MGHDK and SYGVNS. This CDR3 contains 13 residues. V was trimmed by 10 bases and J by 0 bases, leaving 13 bases between them. The CDR3 sequence is CATWDQSSYEQYF. CDR3 sequence (DNA): TGTGCCACATGGGACCAAAGCTCCTACGAGCAGTACTTC.

The rearrangement joins TRBV4-1 to TRBJ2-7; TRBD2 matches at 7 bases. V trimming: 1 base; J trimming: 4 bases; junction bases outside the gene matches: 7. Germline-derived CDR1 and CDR2 are MGHRA and YSYEKL. This CDR3 contains 15 residues. Here the CDR3 reads CASSQVAGDPYEQYF. CDR3 bases: TGCGCCAGCAGCCAAGTGGCGGGAGACCCGTACGAGCAGTACTTC.

This clone was picked up a small number of times. V gene TRBV9 combines with J gene TRBJ1-5; the D gene is possibly TRBD1 (6 bases). CDR1 and CDR2 from the germline V gene are SGDLS and YYNGEE. V was cut by 4 bases and J by 10 bases, with 15 bases left in between. The CDR3 length is 13 residues. This CDR3 reads CASSIGGTGPQHF. In DNA form, the CDR3 reads TGTGCCAGCAGCATAGGGGGGACGGGACCCCAGCATTTT.

This sequence joins TRBV27 and TRBJ1-5; 12 nucleotides match TRBD1. Trimming took 4 bases from V and 6 from J; bases not matched to a gene: 10. The CDR3 sequence is 17 residues long. The germline V gene encodes CDR1 MNHEY and CDR2 SMNVEV (reference sequence). The DNA of the CDR3 is TGTGCCAGCAGTTATTTCTCGGGACAGGGGGCGTTTCAGCCCCAGCATTTT. This sequence encodes CASSYFSGQGAFQPQHF.

V gene TRBV27 combines with J gene TRBJ2-7; 7 bases align to TRBD2. Germline V gives CDR1 MNHEY, CDR2 SMNVEV (reference sequence). With 5 bases clipped from V and 2 bases from J, the junction kept 12 bases outside the gene matches. The CDR3 is 16 amino acids. In nucleotides, the CDR3 is TGTGCCAGCAGTGTAATAGGAGGAGCGGGGCCCTACGAGCAGTACTTC. Protein: CASSVIGGAGPYEQYF.

The chain has TRBV28 and TRBJ1-3; D is undetermined. CDR3 length: 14 amino acids. Germline CDR1 and CDR2: MDHEN and SYDVKM. Trimming took 3 bases from V and 0 from J, leaving 6 bases between them. The CDR3 is CASSFGVSGNTIYF. CDR3 DNA sequence: TGTGCCAGCAGTTTTGGGGTCTCTGGAAACACCATATATTTT.

The CDR3 nucleotides read TGTGCCAGTAACACAGGTTCAAACGGGGAGCTGTTTTTT. Translated: CASNTGSNGELFF. This chain links TRBV19 with TRBJ2-2, with a possible D match to TRBD1 (5 bases). The V end lost 7 bases, the J end lost 7 bases, and 13 bases lay between the germline ends. Germline V gene data show CDR1 as LNHDA and CDR2 as SQIVND (reference sequence). CDR3 length equals 13 residues.

Of note for this clone: The same CDR3 can be traced to other DNA sequences in this sample. The chain combines TRBV7-9 with TRBJ2-7; D perhaps matches TRBD2 (6 bases). Between the trimmed V and J ends, which lost 0 bases and 0 bases, there was a span of 6 bases. The CDR3 totals 14 residues. The V gene's germline CDR1 is SEHNR and CDR2 FQNEAQ (reference sequence). The CDR3 nucleotides read TGTGCCAGCAGCTTAGCCGGGAGCTCCTACGAGCAGTACTTC. Encoded protein: CASSLAGSSYEQYF.

The rearrangement uses TRBV5-1 and TRBJ2-4, with TRBD2 matching 11 bases. CDR1 SGHRS and CDR2 YFSETQ come from the germline V gene. The J segment lost 0 bases and the V segment lost 2 bases, leaving 4 bases of the junction unmatched. The CDR3 sequence is 17 residues long. CDR3 in amino acids: CASSLAGLAGAKNIQYF. In DNA, the CDR3 is TGCGCCAGCAGCTTAGCAGGACTAGCGGGAGCCAAAAACATTCAGTACTTC.